The 8 T cell receptor beta chains below come from one sample, sequenced in a study of radiotherapy plus CTLA-4 blockade in lung cancer. Profiling relied on immunoSEQ multiplex PCR, and the TCRdb table lists in-frame clones only, not all of them. The sample lists around 80,000 clones; less than 85% were seen once. The sequenced sample was peripheral blood, obtained from a patient treated with radiotherapy plus ipilimumab. The source of these receptors is a human donor with non-small cell lung cancer who had stable disease on radiotherapy plus ipilimumab.

This clone came up once. The chain links TRBV7-9 to TRBJ1-4; D is ambiguous. The CDR3 length is 15 residues. V was trimmed by 3 bases and J by 8 bases, leaving 16 bases between them. Germline CDR1 SEHNR, CDR2 FQNEAQ (reference sequence). CDR3 nucleotide sequence: TGTGCCAGCAGCTTCGGGCGTTACGCAGAAGAAAAACTGTTTTTT. This gives the protein CASSFGRYAEEKLFF. The entire variable domain, with the rest obtained from reference TRBV7-9 and TRBJ1-4, is as follows: DTGVSQNPRHKITKRGQNVTFRCDPISEHNRLYWYRQTLGQGPEFLTYFQNEAQLEKSRLLSDRFSAERPKGSFSTLEIQRTEQGDSAMYLCASSFGRYAEEKLFFGSGTQLSVL.

V and J are TRBV2 and TRBJ2-5; 8 positions match TRBD1. V shed 7 bases, J shed 1 base, and the junction held 5 bases outside the gene matches. Germline values: CDR1 SNHLY, CDR2 FYNNEI. CDR3 length: 14 amino acids. CDR3 DNA sequence: TGTGCCAGCAAGCGAACAGGGGGCCAAGAGACCCAGTACTTC. Amino acid sequence: CASKRTGGQETQYF.

The rearrangement links TRBV30 to TRBJ1-1, with D perhaps TRBD1 (6 bases). CDR3 length equals 13 residues. V gave up 4 bases and J gave up 7 bases, with 16 bases separating them. The germline V gene encodes CDR1 GTSNPN and CDR2 SVGIG (reference sequence). The CDR3 sequence is CAWKQTGFGEAFF. The CDR3 nucleotides read TGTGCCTGGAAGCAAACAGGGTTCGGTGAAGCTTTCTTT.

This chain joins TRBV5-4 and TRBJ1-1; D may be TRBD1 (5 bases). Per germline, CDR1 SGHNT and CDR2 YYREEE (reference sequence). The CDR3 consists of 14 residues. V was cut by 3 bases and J by 1 base, with 10 bases left in between. DNA for the CDR3: TGTGCCAGCAGCTGGGGGGACCGGAACACTGAAGCTTTCTTT. Its translation: CASSWGDRNTEAFF.

J is TRBJ2-7 and V is TRBV5-6, with 12 nucleotides matching TRBD2. This CDR3 comprises 15 residues. Germline CDR1 reads SGHDT; CDR2 reads YYEEEE. Trimming cost V 5 bases and J 4 bases; bases outside gene matches: 7. The CDR3 reads CASRLLAGGIYEQYF. The CDR3 DNA reads TGTGCCAGCAGATTACTAGCGGGAGGTATATACGAGCAGTACTTC.

The V call is TRBV6-1, the J call TRBJ2-5; the D is unclear. V was cut by 3 bases and J by 5 bases, with 13 bases left in between. The CDR3 sequence is 14 residues long. CDR1 is MNHNS and CDR2 is SASEGT in the germline V gene. CDR3 in amino acids: CASSDDVILETQYF. The CDR3, as DNA: TGTGCCAGCAGTGATGATGTGATCCTGGAGACCCAGTACTTC.

The rearrangement joins TRBV11-2 to TRBJ1-3; 7 bases line up with TRBD1. This CDR3 is built from 14 residues. The trim removed 6 bases at V and 3 bases at J, leaving 5 bases unmatched. Germline values: CDR1 SGHAT, CDR2 FQNNGV. In DNA, the CDR3 is TGTGCCAGCAGTCCGACAGGGTATGGAAACACCATATATTTT. This gives the protein CASSPTGYGNTIYF.

The chain combines TRBV18 with TRBJ1-5, with D tentatively TRBD1 (6 bases). This CDR3 region has 14 residues. Germline assignment: CDR1 KGHSH and CDR2 LQKENI. Trimming left V 2 bases short and J 6 bases short, with 11 bases between. CDR3 nucleotides: TGTGCCAGCTCACCAAAACAGGGTGGTCAGCCCCAGCATTTT. Its translation: CASSPKQGGQPQHF.